The clone carrying this T cell receptor beta chain was counted only a few times. The data stem from a study of blood T cell repertoires in COVID-19. Study-level information: Acute and convalescent COVID-19 samples came from the United States, Italy and Spain. PBMCs, B-cell-depleted T cells, or T cells provided the cDNA or gDNA that made up the material.

Original handling: Nucleated cell number was recorded as an estimate derived from reference gene primer amplification. Using immunoSEQ multiplex PCR, the repertoire was profiled, and TCRdb retains in-frame clones only, with some absent. D and trimming were read from the DNA, whereas the V and J calls and clone size are those reported in that table. The sample has roughly 120,000 clones, around 88% seen once. The material sequenced was peripheral blood. The TCR was taken from a woman aged 45-65 years with active or convalescent COVID-19.

The CDR3 DNA follows: TGTGCCAGCAGCTCTAGGGGATTCTATGGCTACACCTTC. The encoded protein is CASSSRGFYGYTF. J is TRBJ1-2 and V is TRBV7-2, with D possibly TRBD1 on 5 matching bases. V was trimmed by 4 bases and J by 4 bases, leaving 10 bases between them. Germline V gives CDR1 SGHTA, CDR2 FQGNSA. The CDR3 has 13 residues.